This entry features one T cell receptor beta chain sequence. Each CDR3 protein is one row after TCRdb ran MiXCR on the RT-PCR reads. The data show 110,000 or so distinct CDR3 sequences, with approximately 35% seen just once and around 26% held by the top ten. The data belong to a study of patients and donors after allogeneic stem cell transplantation. Germline values: CDR1 MNHEY, CDR2 SVGAGI. The length of the CDR3 is 12 residues. The V end lost 7 bases, the J end lost 6 bases, and 10 bases lay between the germline ends. This clonotype was obtained from a human donor who was either an allogeneic HSCT recipient or a stem cell or donor lymphocyte infusion donor (not recorded which). It is not recorded whose cells these are; they may come from a transplant donor. What was sequenced was blood, either unsorted or a sorted T cell fraction (not recorded which). The chain recombines TRBV6-5 with TRBJ2-1; D gene uncertain. The CDR3 bases are TGTGCCAGCACCAGCAGTTCCAATGAGCAGTTCTTC. It translates to CASTSSSNEQFF.